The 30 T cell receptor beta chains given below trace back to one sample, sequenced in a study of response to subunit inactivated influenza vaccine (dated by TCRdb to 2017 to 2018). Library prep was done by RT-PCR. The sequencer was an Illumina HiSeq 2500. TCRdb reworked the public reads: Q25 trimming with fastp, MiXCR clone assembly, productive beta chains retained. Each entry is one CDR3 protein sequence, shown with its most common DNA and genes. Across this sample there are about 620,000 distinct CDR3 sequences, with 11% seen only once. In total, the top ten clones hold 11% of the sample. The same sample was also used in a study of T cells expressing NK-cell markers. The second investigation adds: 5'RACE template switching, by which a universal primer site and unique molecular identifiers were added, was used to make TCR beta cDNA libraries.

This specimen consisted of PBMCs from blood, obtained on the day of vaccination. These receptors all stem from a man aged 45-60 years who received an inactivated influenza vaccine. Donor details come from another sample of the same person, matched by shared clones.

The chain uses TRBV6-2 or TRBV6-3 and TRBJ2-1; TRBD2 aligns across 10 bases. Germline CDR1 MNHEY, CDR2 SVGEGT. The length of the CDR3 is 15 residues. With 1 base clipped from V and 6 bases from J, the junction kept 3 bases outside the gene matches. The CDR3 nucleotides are TGTGCCAGCAGTTACTTGAGCGGGAGGGTCAATGAGCAGTTCTTC. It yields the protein CASSYLSGRVNEQFF.

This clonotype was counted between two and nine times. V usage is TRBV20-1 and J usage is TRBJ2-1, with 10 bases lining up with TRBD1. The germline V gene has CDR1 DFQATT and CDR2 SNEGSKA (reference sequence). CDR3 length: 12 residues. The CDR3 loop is CSRDRGRNEQFF. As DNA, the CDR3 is TGCAGCCGGGACAGGGGAAGGAATGAGCAGTTCTTC.

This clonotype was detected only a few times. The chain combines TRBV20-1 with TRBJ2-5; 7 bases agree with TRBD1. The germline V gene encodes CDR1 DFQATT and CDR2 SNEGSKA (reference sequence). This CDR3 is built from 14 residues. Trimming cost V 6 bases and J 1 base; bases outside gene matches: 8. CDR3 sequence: CSANRDSGQETQYF. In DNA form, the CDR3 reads TGCAGTGCAAACCGGGACAGTGGCCAAGAGACCCAGTACTTC.

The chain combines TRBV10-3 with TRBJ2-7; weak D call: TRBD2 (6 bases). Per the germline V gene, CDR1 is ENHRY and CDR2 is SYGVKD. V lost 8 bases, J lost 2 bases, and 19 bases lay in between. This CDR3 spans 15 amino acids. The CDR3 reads CAILAESGFPYEQYF. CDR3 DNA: TGTGCCATCCTCGCCGAGAGCGGGTTTCCCTACGAGCAGTACTTC.

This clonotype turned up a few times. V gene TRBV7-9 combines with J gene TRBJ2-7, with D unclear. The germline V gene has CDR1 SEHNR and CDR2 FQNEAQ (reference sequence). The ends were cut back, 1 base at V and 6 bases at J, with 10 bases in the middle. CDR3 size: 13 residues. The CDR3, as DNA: TGTGCCAGCAGCTTAGATGTCGGTCGCGAGCAGTACTTC. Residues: CASSLDVGREQYF.

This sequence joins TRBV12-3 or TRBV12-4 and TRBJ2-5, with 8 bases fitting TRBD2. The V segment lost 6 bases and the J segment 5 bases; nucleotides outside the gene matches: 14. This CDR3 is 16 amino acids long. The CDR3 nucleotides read TGTGCCAGCAGCTCCCGCTTGCGGGGGGCACAGGAGACCCAGTACTTC. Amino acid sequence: CASSSRLRGAQETQYF.

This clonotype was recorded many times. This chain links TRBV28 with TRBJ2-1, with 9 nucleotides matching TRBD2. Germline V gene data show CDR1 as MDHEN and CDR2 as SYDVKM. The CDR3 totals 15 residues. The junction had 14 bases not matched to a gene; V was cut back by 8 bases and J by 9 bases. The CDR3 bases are TGTGCCAGCGGGGGGTCGGGACTAGCCGTCCGTGAGCAGTTCTTC. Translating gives CASGGSGLAVREQFF. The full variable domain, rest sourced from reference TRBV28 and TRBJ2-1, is DVKVTQSSRYLVKRTGEKVFLECVQDMDHENMFWYRQDPGLGLRLIYFSYDVKMKEKGDIPEGYSVSREKKERFSLILESASTNQTSMYLCASGGSGLAVREQFFGPGTRLTVL.

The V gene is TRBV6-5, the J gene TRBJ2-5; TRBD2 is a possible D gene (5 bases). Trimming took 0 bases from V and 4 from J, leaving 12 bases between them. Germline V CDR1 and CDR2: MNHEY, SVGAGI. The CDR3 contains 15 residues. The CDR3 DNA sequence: TGTGCCAGCAGTTACTCGGCCGGGGTTGGAGAGACCCAGTACTTC. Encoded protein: CASSYSAGVGETQYF.

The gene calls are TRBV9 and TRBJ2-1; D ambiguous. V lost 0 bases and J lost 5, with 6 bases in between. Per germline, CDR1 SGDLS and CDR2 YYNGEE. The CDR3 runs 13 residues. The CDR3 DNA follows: TGTGCCAGCAGCGTAGGTCGGGACAATGAGCAGTTCTTC. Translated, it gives CASSVGRDNEQFF. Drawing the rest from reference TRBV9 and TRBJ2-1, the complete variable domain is DSGVTQTPKHLITATGQRVTLRCSPRSGDLSVYWYQQSLDQGLQFLIQYYNGEERAKGNILERFSAQQFPDLHSELNLSSLELGDSALYFCASSVGRDNEQFFGPGTRLTVL.

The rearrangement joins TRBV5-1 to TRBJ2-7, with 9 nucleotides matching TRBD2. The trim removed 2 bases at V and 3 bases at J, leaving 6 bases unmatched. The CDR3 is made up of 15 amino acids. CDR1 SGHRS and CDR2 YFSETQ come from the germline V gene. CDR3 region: CASSFSSGGRYEQYF. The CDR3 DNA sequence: TGCGCCAGCAGCTTTAGTAGCGGGGGTCGCTACGAGCAGTACTTC.

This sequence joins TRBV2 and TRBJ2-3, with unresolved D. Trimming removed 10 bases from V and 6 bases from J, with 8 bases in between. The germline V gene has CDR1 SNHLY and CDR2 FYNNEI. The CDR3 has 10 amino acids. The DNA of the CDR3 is TGTGCCACAGCCAGTGATACGCAGTATTTT. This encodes CATASDTQYF.

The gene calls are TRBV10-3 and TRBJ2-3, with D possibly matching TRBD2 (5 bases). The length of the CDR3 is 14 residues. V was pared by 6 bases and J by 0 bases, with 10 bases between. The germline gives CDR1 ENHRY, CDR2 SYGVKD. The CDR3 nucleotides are TGTGCCATCAGGAGGGATGCTAGCACAGATACGCAGTATTTT. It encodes CAIRRDASTDTQYF.

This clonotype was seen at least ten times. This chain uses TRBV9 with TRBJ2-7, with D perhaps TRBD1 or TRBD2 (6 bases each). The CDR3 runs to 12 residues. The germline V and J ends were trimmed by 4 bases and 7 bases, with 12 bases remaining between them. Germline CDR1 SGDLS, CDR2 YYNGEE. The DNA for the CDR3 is TGTGCCAGCAGCCCAGGAGGGGGAGAGCAGTACTTC. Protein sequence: CASSPGGGEQYF.

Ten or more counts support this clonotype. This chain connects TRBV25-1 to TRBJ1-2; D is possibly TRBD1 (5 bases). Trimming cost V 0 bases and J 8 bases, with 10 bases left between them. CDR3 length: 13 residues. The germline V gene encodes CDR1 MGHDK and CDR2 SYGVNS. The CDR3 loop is CASSEYRVEGYTF. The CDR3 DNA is TGTGCCAGCAGTGAATACAGGGTTGAGGGCTACACCTTC.

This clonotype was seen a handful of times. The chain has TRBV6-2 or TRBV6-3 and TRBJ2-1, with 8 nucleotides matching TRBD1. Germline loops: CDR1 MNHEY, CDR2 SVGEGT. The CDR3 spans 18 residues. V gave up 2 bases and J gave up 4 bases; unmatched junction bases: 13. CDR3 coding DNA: TGTGCCAGCAGTTACCCCGGGACAGGTCTCGAGGGTTACAATGAGCAGTTCTTC. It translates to CASSYPGTGLEGYNEQFF.

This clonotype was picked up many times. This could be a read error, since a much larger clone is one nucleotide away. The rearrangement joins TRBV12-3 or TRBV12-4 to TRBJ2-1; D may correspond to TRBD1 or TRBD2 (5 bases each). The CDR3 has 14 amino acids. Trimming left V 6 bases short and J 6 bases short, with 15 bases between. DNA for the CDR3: TGTGCCAGCAGACCGGGACGGAAGAGCAATGAGCAGTTCTTC. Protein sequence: CASRPGRKSNEQFF.

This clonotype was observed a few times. CDR3 sequence (DNA): TGCGCCAGCAGCCAAACAGGGTACACTGAAGCTTTCTTT. This translates into CASSQTGYTEAFF. This chain connects TRBV4-3 to TRBJ1-1; weak D call: TRBD1 (6 bases). Germline CDR1 LGHNA, CDR2 YSLEER. The CDR3 contains 13 residues. Trimming removed 2 bases at V and 3 bases at J, with 7 bases between.

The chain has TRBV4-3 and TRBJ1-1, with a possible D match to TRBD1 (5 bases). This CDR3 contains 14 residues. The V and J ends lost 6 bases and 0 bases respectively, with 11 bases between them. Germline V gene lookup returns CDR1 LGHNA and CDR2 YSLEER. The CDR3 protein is CASRDIAMNTEAFF. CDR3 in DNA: TGCGCCAGCAGGGACATTGCTATGAACACTGAAGCTTTCTTT.

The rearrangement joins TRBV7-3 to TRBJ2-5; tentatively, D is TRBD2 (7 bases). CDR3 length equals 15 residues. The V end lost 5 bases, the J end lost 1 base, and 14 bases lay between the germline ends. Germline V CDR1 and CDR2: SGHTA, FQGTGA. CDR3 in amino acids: CASSPTGGAQETQYF. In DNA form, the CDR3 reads TGTGCCAGCAGCCCCACGGGGGGCGCCCAAGAGACCCAGTACTTC. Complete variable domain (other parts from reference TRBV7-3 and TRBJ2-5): GAGVSQTPSNKVTEKGKYVELRCDPISGHTALYWYRQSLGQGPEFLIYFQGTGAADDSGLPNDRFFAVRPEGSVSTLKIQRTERGDSAVYLCASSPTGGAQETQYFGPGTRLLVL.

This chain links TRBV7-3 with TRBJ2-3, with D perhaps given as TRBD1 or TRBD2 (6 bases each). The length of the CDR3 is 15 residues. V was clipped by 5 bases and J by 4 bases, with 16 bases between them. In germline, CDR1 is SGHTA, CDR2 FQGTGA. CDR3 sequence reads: CASSPHGGAPDTQYF. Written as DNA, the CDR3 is TGTGCCAGCAGCCCGCACGGGGGCGCACCAGATACGCAGTATTTT.

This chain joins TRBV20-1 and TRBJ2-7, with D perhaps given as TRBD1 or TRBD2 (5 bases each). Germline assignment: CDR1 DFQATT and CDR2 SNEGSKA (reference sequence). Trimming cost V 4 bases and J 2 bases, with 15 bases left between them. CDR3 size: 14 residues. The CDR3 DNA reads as TGCAGTGCTAAGACGCCCTGGGGGACCTACGAGCAGTACTTC. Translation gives CSAKTPWGTYEQYF.

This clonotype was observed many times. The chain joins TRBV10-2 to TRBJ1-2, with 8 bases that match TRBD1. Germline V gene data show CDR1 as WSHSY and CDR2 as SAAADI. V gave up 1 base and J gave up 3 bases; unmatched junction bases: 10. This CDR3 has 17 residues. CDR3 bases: TGCGCCAGCAGTGAGTTACAGGACAGGGTACAGCACTATGGCTACACCTTC. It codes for CASSELQDRVQHYGYTF.

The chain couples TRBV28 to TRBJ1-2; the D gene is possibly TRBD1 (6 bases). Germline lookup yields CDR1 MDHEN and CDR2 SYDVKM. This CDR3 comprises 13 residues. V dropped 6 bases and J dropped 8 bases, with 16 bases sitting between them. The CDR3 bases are TGTGCCAGCAGAGTCGGGACACGGTACGGCTACACCTTC. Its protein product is CASRVGTRYGYTF.

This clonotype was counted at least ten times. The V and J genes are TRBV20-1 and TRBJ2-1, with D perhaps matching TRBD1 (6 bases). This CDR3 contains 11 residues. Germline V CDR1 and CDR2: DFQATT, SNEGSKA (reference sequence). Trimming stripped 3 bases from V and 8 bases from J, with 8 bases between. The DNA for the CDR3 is TGCAGTGCTAGCGCAGGGGATGAGCAGTTCTTC. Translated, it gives CSASAGDEQFF.

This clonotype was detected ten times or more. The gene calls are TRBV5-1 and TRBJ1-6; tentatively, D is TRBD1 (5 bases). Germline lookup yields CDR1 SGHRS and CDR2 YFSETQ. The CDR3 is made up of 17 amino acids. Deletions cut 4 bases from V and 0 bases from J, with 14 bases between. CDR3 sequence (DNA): TGCGCCAGCAGCCCCTTGGGGGAGAGCTCCTATAATTCACCCCTCCACTTT. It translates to CASSPLGESSYNSPLHF. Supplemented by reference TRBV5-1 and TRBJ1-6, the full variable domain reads KAGVTQTPRYLIKTRGQQVTLSCSPISGHRSVSWYQQTPGQGLQFLFEYFSETQRNKGNFPGRFSGRQFSNSRSEMNVSTLELGDSALYLCASSPLGESSYNSPLHFGNGTRLTVT.

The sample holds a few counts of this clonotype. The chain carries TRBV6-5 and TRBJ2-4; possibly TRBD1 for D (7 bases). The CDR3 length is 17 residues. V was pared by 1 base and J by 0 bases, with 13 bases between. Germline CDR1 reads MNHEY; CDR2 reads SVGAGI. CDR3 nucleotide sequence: TGTGCCAGCAGTTACTTCTCAGGGGGACTAGCCAAAAACATTCAGTACTTC. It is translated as CASSYFSGGLAKNIQYF.

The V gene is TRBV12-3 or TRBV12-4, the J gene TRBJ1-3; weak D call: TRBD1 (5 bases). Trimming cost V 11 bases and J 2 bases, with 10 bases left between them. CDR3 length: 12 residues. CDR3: CAGRGAGNTIYF. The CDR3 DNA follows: TGTGCCGGACGGGGGGCTGGAAACACCATATATTTT.

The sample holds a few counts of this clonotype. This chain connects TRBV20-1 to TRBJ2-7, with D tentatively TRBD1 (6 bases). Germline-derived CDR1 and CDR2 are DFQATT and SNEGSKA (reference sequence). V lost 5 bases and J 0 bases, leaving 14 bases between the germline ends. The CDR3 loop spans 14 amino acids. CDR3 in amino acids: CSAWTVINSYEQYF. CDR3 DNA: TGCAGTGCTTGGACAGTTATTAACTCCTACGAGCAGTACTTC.

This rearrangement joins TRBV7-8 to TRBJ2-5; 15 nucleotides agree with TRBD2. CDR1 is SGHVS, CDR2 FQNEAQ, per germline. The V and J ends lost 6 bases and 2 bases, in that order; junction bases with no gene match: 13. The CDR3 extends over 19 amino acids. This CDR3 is CASRGTAVGLAGGQETQYF. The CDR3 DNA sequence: TGTGCCAGCAGGGGAACGGCTGTCGGACTAGCGGGAGGGCAAGAGACCCAGTACTTC.

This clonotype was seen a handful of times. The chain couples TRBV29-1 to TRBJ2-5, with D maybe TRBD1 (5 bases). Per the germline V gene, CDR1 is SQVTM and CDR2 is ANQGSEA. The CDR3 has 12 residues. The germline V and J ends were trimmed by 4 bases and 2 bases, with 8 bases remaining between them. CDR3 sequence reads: CSVAPGQETQYF. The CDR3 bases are TGCAGCGTTGCCCCAGGGCAAGAGACCCAGTACTTC.